This TCR beta chain was identified in a study of shared clonotypes between healthy human individuals. Data came from immunoSEQ multiplex PCR; TCRdb stores just in-frame clones and leaves some out. Of about 120,000 clones listed, 55% to 70% are singletons. V lost 1 base, J lost 0 bases, and 1 base lay in between. The CDR3 loop spans 12 amino acids. Germline CDR1 SEHNR, CDR2 FQNEAQ (reference sequence). The V call is TRBV7-9, the J call TRBJ2-7; D remains ambiguous. The sequenced sample was memory CD8+ T cells sorted from blood. The subset is: CD45RO+ cells pooled with CCR7-negative TemRA cells. The TCR was taken from a woman aged 25-40 years in good health. The CDR3 nucleotides read TGTGCCAGCAGCTTAGGCTCCTACGAGCAGTACTTC. It specifies CASSLGSYEQYF.